One and the same sample provided the 23 T cell receptor beta chains below, sequenced in a study of blood T cell repertoires in COVID-19. The data were produced by immunoSEQ multiplex PCR, yet TCRdb's version contains in-frame clones alone and is incomplete. Of 170,000 or so clones in the sample, around nine tenths were seen once. Specimen: peripheral blood. Every receptor here comes from a woman in her seventies with COVID-19, enrolled during active disease.

V usage is TRBV5-6 and J usage is TRBJ2-3; 9 bases match TRBD2. The trim removed 4 bases at V and 2 bases at J, leaving 2 bases unmatched. The CDR3 is made up of 14 amino acids. The germline CDR1 and CDR2 sequences are SGHDT and YYEEEE. CDR3 bases: TGTGCCAGCAGCCTAGCGGGACACACAGATACGCAGTATTTT. Its protein is CASSLAGHTDTQYF.

This clone turned up a few times. V usage is TRBV4-3 and J usage is TRBJ1-5, with no clear D. Trimming took off 4 bases at V and 4 bases at J, with 11 bases between the two ends. CDR1 and CDR2 from the germline V gene are LGHNA and YSLEER. This CDR3 has 14 amino acids. CDR3 DNA sequence: TGCGCCAGCAGCCTGGGCCACCCTAATCAGCCCCAGCATTTT. Translation gives CASSLGHPNQPQHF.

The genes are TRBV27 and TRBJ1-4, with 11 bases that match TRBD1. The CDR3 runs to 14 residues. From germline, CDR1 is MNHEY and CDR2 SMNVEV (reference sequence). The junction had 4 bases not matched to a gene; V was cut back by 5 bases and J by 8 bases. CDR3 loop: CASSPWTGGEKLFF. The CDR3 DNA follows: TGTGCCAGCAGTCCCTGGACAGGGGGCGAAAAACTGTTTTTT.

The count of this clone is one. The V gene is TRBV18, the J gene TRBJ2-2; 10 positions match TRBD1. Germline V gene sequence: CDR1 KGHSH, CDR2 LQKENI. Losses at the gene ends were 3 bases for V and 5 bases for J; bases not matched to a gene: 6. The CDR3 length is 16 residues. The CDR3 nucleotides are TGTGCCAGCTCACCGATGAGACAGGGGGCAACCGGGGAGCTGTTTTTT. This translates into CASSPMRQGATGELFF.

The rearrangement links TRBV4-3 to TRBJ2-2; D might be TRBD1 (6 bases). Looked up from germline, CDR1 is LGHNA and CDR2 is YSLEER. Trimming took off 1 base at V and 4 bases at J, with 10 bases between the two ends. The CDR3 length is 15 residues. The CDR3 nucleotides read TGCGCCAGCAGCCAAGTCGTAGGGGGCACCGGGGAGCTGTTTTTT. Protein product: CASSQVVGGTGELFF.

This chain connects TRBV15 to TRBJ2-2, with D possibly being TRBD1 (6 bases). Germline CDR1 reads LNHNV; CDR2 reads YYDKDF (reference sequence). Trimming stripped 0 bases from V and 5 bases from J, with 16 bases between. CDR3 length equals 17 residues. CDR3 in amino acids: CATSRDRGQGRTGELFF. CDR3 sequence (DNA): TGTGCCACCAGCAGAGACCGGGGACAAGGACGAACCGGGGAGCTGTTTTTT.

V is TRBV21-1 and J is TRBJ2-1; the DNA was not compared with TRBD2, the D call given in the table. TRBV21-1 is a documented pseudogene. CDR3 length equals 15 residues. CDR3 sequence (DNA): TGTGCCAGCAGCAAACTAGCGGTTTCCTACAATGAGCAGTTCTTC. As protein: CASSKLAVSYNEQFF.

V is TRBV6-4 and J is TRBJ1-6; 8 bases are a match to TRBD1. After removal of 0 bases from V and 8 bases from J, the junction contained 9 bases not matched to a gene. There are 17 residues in the CDR3. Germline CDR1 is MRHNA and CDR2 is SNTAGT. CDR3 DNA: TGTGCCAGCAGTGACTCTGCAGAAACAGGGGGTGATTCACCCCTCCACTTT. Translated, it gives CASSDSAETGGDSPLHF.

The chain uses TRBV12-3 or TRBV12-4 and TRBJ2-7; the D gene is possibly TRBD1 (6 bases). Trimming took 3 bases from V and 6 from J, leaving 9 bases between them. The CDR3 length is 12 residues. The CDR3 coding sequence is TGTGCCAGCAGTTTGGGGGCACGCGAGCAGTACTTC. It specifies CASSLGAREQYF.

J is TRBJ2-1 and V is TRBV5-1, with 12 bases identical to TRBD2. Germline values: CDR1 SGHRS, CDR2 YFSETQ. With V trimmed by 4 bases and J by 5 bases, 7 bases remained unmatched. This CDR3 has 16 residues. The chain's CDR3 is CASSLRLAGVHNEQFF. The DNA of the CDR3 is TGCGCCAGCAGCCTCCGACTAGCGGGAGTCCACAATGAGCAGTTCTTC.

The rearrangement links TRBV4-3 to TRBJ2-2; D is unresolved. The CDR3 is 15 amino acids. Germline V gives CDR1 LGHNA, CDR2 YSLEER. The germline V and J ends were trimmed by 1 base and 4 bases, with 10 bases remaining between them. CDR3 in DNA: TGCGCCAGCAGCCAAGCAAAGGAGTGCACCGGGGAGCTGTTTTTT. Amino acids: CASSQAKECTGELFF.

V and J are TRBV21-1 and TRBJ2-3; the DNA was not compared with TRBD1, the D call given in the table. TRBV21-1 has pseudogene status. This CDR3 comprises 12 residues. CDR3 bases: TGTGCCAGCAGCTACATCAGGGTTACGCAGTATTTT. Its translation: CASSYIRVTQYF.

The rearrangement uses TRBV30 and TRBJ1-1; possible D gene TRBD1, 5 bases. Deletions cut 3 bases from V and 1 base from J, with 18 bases between. CDR3 length: 16 residues. Germline V gives CDR1 GTSNPN, CDR2 SVGIG (reference sequence). The chain's CDR3 is CAWSAVVPQANTEAFF. CDR3 coding DNA: TGTGCCTGGAGCGCGGTAGTTCCACAGGCGAACACTGAAGCTTTCTTT.

This chain links TRBV3-1 (or the pseudogene TRBV3-2) with TRBJ2-5; 8 bases are shared with TRBD2. Germline CDR1 is LGHDT and CDR2 is YNNKEL (reference sequence). The CDR3 spans 15 residues. J gave up 4 bases and V 4 bases, and 8 bases lay outside the gene matches. CDR3 loop: CASSPSGSPRETQYF. DNA of the CDR3: TGTGCCAGCAGCCCGAGCGGGAGTCCGCGAGAGACCCAGTACTTC.

This clone was detected a few times. The chain links TRBV19 to TRBJ2-3, with 12 bases fitting TRBD2. With 6 bases clipped from V and 6 bases from J, the junction kept 10 bases outside the gene matches. This CDR3 has 16 residues. CDR1 is LNHDA and CDR2 is SQIVND in the germline V gene (reference sequence). The CDR3 DNA is TGTGCCAGTAGCAACCTAGCGGGAGGGCCGGGGGATACGCAGTATTTT. It yields the protein CASSNLAGGPGDTQYF.

The chain combines TRBV7-2 with TRBJ2-5, with D possibly being TRBD2 (6 bases). CDR3 length: 14 amino acids. Between the trimmed V and J ends, which lost 3 bases and 4 bases, there was a span of 12 bases. Germline CDR1 is SGHTA and CDR2 is FQGNSA. CDR3 sequence reads: CASSLEGRVETQYF. CDR3 nucleotides: TGTGCCAGCAGCTTGGAGGGAAGGGTAGAGACCCAGTACTTC.

In this sample, this clone turned up once. The rearrangement uses TRBV7-3 and TRBJ1-2; no clear D gene. The CDR3 length is 13 residues. The germline CDR1 and CDR2 sequences are SGHTA and FQGTGA. The V and J ends lost 1 base and 7 bases respectively, with 10 bases between them. As DNA, the CDR3 is TGTGCCAGCAGCTTAAATTGGGGAGGTGGCTACACCTTC. Protein sequence: CASSLNWGGGYTF.

Worth noting for this clone: Mismatch with germline at one junction end may stem from a read error. The gene calls are TRBV7-7 and TRBJ1-3; D is perhaps TRBD1 (6 bases). CDR1 is SSHAT, CDR2 FNYEAQ, per germline (reference sequence). The CDR3 totals 16 residues. CDR3: CASSSQDRALENTIYF. The DNA of the CDR3 is TGTGCTAGCAGCTCACAGGACAGAGCTCTGGAAAACACCATATATTTT.

This clone came up a few times. The chain recombines TRBV5-6 with TRBJ2-7; D is ambiguous. V lost 0 bases, J lost 0 bases, and 7 bases lay in between. Germline V lookup: CDR1 SGHDT, CDR2 YYEEEE. CDR3 length equals 14 residues. This CDR3 is CASSLGGPSYEQYF. The DNA for the CDR3 is TGTGCCAGCAGCTTGGGAGGCCCCTCCTACGAGCAGTACTTC.

This sequence joins TRBV5-1 and TRBJ1-6; no clear D. V was shortened by 0 bases and J by 9 bases, with 10 bases between the two germline ends. From germline, CDR1 is SGHRS and CDR2 YFSETQ. This CDR3 is 14 amino acids long. The CDR3 spells CASSLGVAASPLHF. Written as DNA, the CDR3 is TGCGCCAGCAGCTTGGGGGTGGCGGCTTCACCCCTCCACTTT.

The gene calls are TRBV5-1 and TRBJ2-7; D uncertain. V dropped 0 bases and J dropped 2 bases, with 9 bases sitting between them. CDR3 length: 14 residues. Germline assignment: CDR1 SGHRS and CDR2 YFSETQ. The CDR3 loop is CASSLDQAAYEQYF. DNA of the CDR3: TGCGCCAGCAGCTTGGATCAGGCAGCCTACGAGCAGTACTTC.

This clone was found once. The chain uses TRBV6-6 and TRBJ1-2; D possibly corresponds to TRBD1 (5 bases). Germline V gene data show CDR1 as MNHNY and CDR2 as SVGAGI (reference sequence). This CDR3 is built from 13 residues. V lost 2 bases, J lost 5 bases, and 9 bases lay in between. CDR3 region: CASSYGAGYGYTF. The CDR3 DNA sequence: TGTGCCAGCAGTTACGGGGCAGGGTATGGCTACACCTTC.

This clone appeared a few times. The genes are TRBV5-6 and TRBJ2-6, with D unclear. Trimming stripped 7 bases from V and 0 bases from J, with 17 bases between. This CDR3 is 17 amino acids long. Germline lookup yields CDR1 SGHDT and CDR2 YYEEEE. CDR3 amino acids: CASLPTDGDSGANVLTF. In DNA, the CDR3 is TGTGCCAGCCTACCCACCGACGGAGACTCTGGGGCCAACGTCCTGACTTTC.